The clone carrying this T cell receptor (beta chain) was found many times. Its antigen is unidentified. With listed TCR primers and previously described methods, bulk TCR libraries were prepared. TCRdb re-derived calls from the PCR reads in MiXCR, one entry per CDR3 protein. The sample includes about 640,000 distinct CDR3 sequences, approximately 20% of them seen just once. This sample was taken from a study of molecular identifiers for immune sequencing clone quantification. Study overall: Replicates split RNA from around 20,000 or 100,000 naive CD8 cells five ways, and the researchers sequenced four portions. Broader study findings: Among about a million naive cells, spiked Jurkat TCR RNA from a single cell was reportedly detectable. Clones exceeding 20 RNA copies carried over 97% of effector molecules but under 1% of naive-cell molecules.

Trimming removed 0 bases at V and 7 bases at J, with 9 bases between. The CDR3 consists of 13 residues. Germline V lookup: CDR1 MGHRA, CDR2 YSYEKL. This clonotype was sampled from a human donor in good health. Some libraries in this study had Jurkat cell RNA spiked in. The sample taken for sequencing was naive CD8+ T cells from blood, with Jurkat cell RNA spiked in. Stated subset: FACS-sorted CD8+CD4-CCR7+CD45RA+ naive T cells. This sequence joins TRBV4-1 and TRBJ1-2; D is uncertain. CDR3 bases: TGCGCCAGCAGCCAAGAGCGGGCAGCTGGCTACACCTTC. It encodes CASSQERAAGYTF.